The 15 T cell receptor beta chains below were found in one sample sequenced in a study of blood T cell repertoires in COVID-19. TCRdb's table, derived via immunoSEQ multiplex PCR, lists solely in-frame clones and lacks some. In the table there are roughly 410,000 clones, around 87% of which are singletons. Material: peripheral blood. Receptors were obtained from a woman aged 55 to 70 with COVID-19, enrolled during active disease.

The chain uses TRBV7-2 and TRBJ2-7; D remains ambiguous. Trimming cost V 1 base and J 0 bases, with 10 bases left between them. This CDR3 has 15 residues. Germline V CDR1 and CDR2: SGHTA, FQGNSA. In DNA form, the CDR3 reads TGTGCCAGCAGCTTAGGAGTACAGCCCTCCTACGAGCAGTACTTC. Its protein is CASSLGVQPSYEQYF.

The chain employs TRBV5-1 and TRBJ1-4; D possibly corresponds to TRBD1 (6 bases). Trimming took off 2 bases at V and 4 bases at J, with 12 bases between the two ends. This CDR3 spans 15 amino acids. Looked up from germline, CDR1 is SGHRS and CDR2 is YFSETQ. CDR3 sequence reads: CASSLLGQFNEKLFF. CDR3 sequence (DNA): TGCGCCAGCAGCTTACTCGGACAGTTTAATGAAAAACTGTTTTTT.

The chain is built from TRBV2 and TRBJ2-4; 8 bases fit TRBD1. V dropped 5 bases and J dropped 8; count of bases not matched to a gene: 8. The CDR3 sequence is 14 residues long. CDR1 is SNHLY, CDR2 FYNNEI, per germline. CDR3 residues: CASSREDRVDIQYF. The CDR3 nucleotides are TGTGCCAGCAGTCGAGAGGACAGGGTAGACATTCAGTACTTC.

The DNA of the CDR3 is TGTGCCAGCAGTTTAATTGCGGACAGGGAGAGCTATGGCTACACCTTC. Amino acid sequence: CASSLIADRESYGYTF. The chain combines TRBV27 with TRBJ1-2; 8 bases line up with TRBD1. This CDR3 is built from 16 residues. Germline V gene data show CDR1 as MNHEY and CDR2 as SMNVEV (reference sequence). V lost 2 bases and J lost 4; bases outside the gene matches: 9.

CDR3 in DNA: TGTGCCAGCAGCTTGGTTAGCGGGAGCACAGATACGCAGTATTTT. It is translated as CASSLVSGSTDTQYF. The rearrangement uses TRBV5-6 and TRBJ2-3; 7 bases are a match to TRBD2. The junction had 1 base not matched to a gene; V was cut back by 0 bases and J by 0 bases. This CDR3 spans 15 amino acids. The V gene's germline CDR1 is SGHDT and CDR2 YYEEEE.

The V gene is TRBV4-2, the J gene TRBJ2-3; 14 nucleotides match TRBD2. CDR1 LGHNA and CDR2 YNFKEQ come from the germline V gene. This CDR3 comprises 18 residues. The V gene end was trimmed by 3 bases and the J gene end by 1 base; junction bases not matched to a gene: 6. The CDR3 nucleotides read TGTGCCAGCAGCCAGACTAGCGGGGGGGCCGGTCGCACAGATACGCAGTATTTT. Protein sequence: CASSQTSGGAGRTDTQYF.

The genes are TRBV7-6 and TRBJ2-1; TRBD2 agrees at 9 bases. CDR1 is SGHVS, CDR2 FNYEAQ, per germline. V gave up 2 bases and J gave up 4 bases; unmatched junction bases: 9. The CDR3 has 17 amino acids. The CDR3 loop reads CASSLQAGGTLYNEQFF. The DNA for the CDR3 is TGTGCCAGCAGCTTACAGGCGGGGGGGACCTTGTACAATGAGCAGTTCTTC.

The chain employs TRBV19 and TRBJ2-2; D gene unclear. Germline values: CDR1 LNHDA, CDR2 SQIVND (reference sequence). V lost 6 bases and J lost 6, with 17 bases in between. This CDR3 has 15 residues. In DNA form, the CDR3 reads TGTGCCAGTAGATTTGGTCTAGATCTAGCCGGGGAGCTGTTTTTT. This gives the protein CASRFGLDLAGELFF.

This CDR3 is CASRAGQSNQPQHF. The CDR3 coding sequence is TGTGCCAGCAGGGCGGGACAGAGCAATCAGCCCCAGCATTTT. V is TRBV6-5 and J is TRBJ1-5, with TRBD1 matching 7 bases. The CDR3 runs to 14 residues. J lost 1 base, V lost 6 bases, and 3 bases had no gene match. Looked up from germline, CDR1 is MNHEY and CDR2 is SVGAGI.

The DNA of the CDR3 is TGTGCCAGCAGCCCCGGGACATACTACTATGGCTACACCTTC. It encodes CASSPGTYYYGYTF. The gene calls are TRBV4-2 and TRBJ1-2; D possibly corresponds to TRBD1 (6 bases). CDR1 is LGHNA, CDR2 YNFKEQ, per germline. This CDR3 is 14 amino acids long. The germline V and J ends were trimmed by 4 bases and 3 bases, with 12 bases remaining between them.

This clone was observed once. The chain is built from TRBV11-1 and TRBJ1-1, with 7 nucleotides matching TRBD1. Trimming took 5 bases from V and 11 from J; bases not matched to a gene: 14. Germline V gene lookup returns CDR1 SGHAT and CDR2 FQDESV (reference sequence). CDR3 length: 14 amino acids. The CDR3 is CASSLPGTAPGAFF. CDR3 nucleotides: TGTGCCAGCAGCCTCCCAGGGACAGCGCCTGGGGCTTTCTTT. The complete variable domain, with remaining parts taken from reference TRBV11-1 and TRBJ1-1, reads EAEVAQSPRYKITEKSQAVAFWCDPISGHATLYWYRQILGQGPELLVQFQDESVVDDSQLPKDRFSAERLKGVDSTLKIQPAELGDSAMYLCASSLPGTAPGAFFGQGTRLTVV.

The chain has TRBV7-6 and TRBJ1-5; 7 bases map to TRBD1. The germline CDR1 and CDR2 sequences are SGHVS and FNYEAQ. Germline trimming cut 1 base from V and 5 bases from J; bases unmatched to any gene: 5. The CDR3 is 15 residues long. DNA of the CDR3: TGTGCCAGCAGCTTAGAAACAGGGGTAGATCAGCCCCAGCATTTT. This sequence encodes CASSLETGVDQPQHF.

The V gene is TRBV18, the J gene TRBJ2-7, with D possibly TRBD2 on 5 matching bases. V lost 1 base and J 0 bases, leaving 7 bases between the germline ends. CDR3 length: 14 residues. Germline V gene sequence: CDR1 KGHSH, CDR2 LQKENI. The CDR3 bases are TGTGCCAGCTCACCACAACGGGACTCCTACGAGCAGTACTTC. Its protein is CASSPQRDSYEQYF.

This clone showed up just once. V gene TRBV19 combines with J gene TRBJ1-1, with unresolved D. V lost 1 base and J 2 bases, leaving 11 bases between the germline ends. The CDR3 is 15 residues long. Germline values: CDR1 LNHDA, CDR2 SQIVND (reference sequence). CDR3 residues: CASSIVGGSNTEAFF. The DNA of the CDR3 is TGTGCCAGTAGTATAGTCGGAGGTTCAAACACTGAAGCTTTCTTT.

The V and J genes are TRBV28 and TRBJ1-1, with D uncertain. In germline, CDR1 is MDHEN, CDR2 SYDVKM. Deletions cut 5 bases from V and 1 base from J, with 14 bases between. This CDR3 has 15 residues. CDR3 in DNA: TGTGCCAGCAGTCCATCCGGGTCGTCGAACACTGAAGCTTTCTTT. This codes for CASSPSGSSNTEAFF.